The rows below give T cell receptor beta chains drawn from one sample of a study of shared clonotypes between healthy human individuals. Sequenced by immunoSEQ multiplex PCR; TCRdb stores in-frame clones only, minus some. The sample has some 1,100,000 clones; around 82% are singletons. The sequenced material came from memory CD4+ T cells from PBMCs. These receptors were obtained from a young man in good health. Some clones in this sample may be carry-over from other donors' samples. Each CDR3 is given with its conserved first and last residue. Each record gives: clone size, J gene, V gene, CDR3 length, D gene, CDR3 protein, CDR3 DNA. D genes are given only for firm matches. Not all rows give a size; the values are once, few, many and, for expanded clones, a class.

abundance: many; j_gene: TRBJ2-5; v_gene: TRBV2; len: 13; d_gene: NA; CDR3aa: CAMHYLWGETQYF; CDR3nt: TGTGCCATGCACTACCTCTGGGGGGAGACCCAGTACTTC
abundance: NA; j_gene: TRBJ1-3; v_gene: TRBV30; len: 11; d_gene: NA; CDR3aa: CAGAVGNTIYF; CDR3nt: TGTGCCGGGGCAGTGGGAAACACCATATATTTT
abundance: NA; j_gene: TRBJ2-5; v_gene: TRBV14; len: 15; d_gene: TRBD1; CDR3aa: CASSLLDRDKETQYF; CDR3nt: TGTGCCAGCAGCCTGCTCGACAGGGACAAAGAGACCCAGTACTTC
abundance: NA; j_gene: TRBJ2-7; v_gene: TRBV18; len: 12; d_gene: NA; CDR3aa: CASSPFGGEQYF; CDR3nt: TGTGCCAGCTCACCCTTCGGGGGCGAGCAGTACTTC
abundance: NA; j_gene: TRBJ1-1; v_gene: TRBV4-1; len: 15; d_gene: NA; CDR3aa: CASSRSGTSNTEAFF; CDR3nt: TGCGCCAGCAGCCGCTCCGGGACCTCGAACACTGAAGCTTTCTTT
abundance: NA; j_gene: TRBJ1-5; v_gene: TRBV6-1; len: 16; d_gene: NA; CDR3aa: CASSEVRGLGNQPQHF; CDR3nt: TGTGCCAGCAGTGAAGTTAGAGGCCTAGGCAATCAGCCCCAGCATTTT
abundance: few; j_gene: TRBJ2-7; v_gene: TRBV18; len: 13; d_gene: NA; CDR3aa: CASSPPGSYEQYF; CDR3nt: TGTGCCAGCTCACCACCAGGGTCCTACGAGCAGTACTTC
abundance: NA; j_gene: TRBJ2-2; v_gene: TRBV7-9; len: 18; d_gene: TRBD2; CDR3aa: CASARGTSGRRGTGELFF; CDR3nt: TGTGCCAGCGCCCGAGGGACTAGCGGGAGGAGGGGCACCGGGGAGCTGTTTTTT
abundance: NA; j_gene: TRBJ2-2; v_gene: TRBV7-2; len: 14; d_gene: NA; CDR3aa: CASSFWGATGELFF; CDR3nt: TGTGCCAGCAGCTTCTGGGGGGCGACCGGGGAGCTGTTTTTT
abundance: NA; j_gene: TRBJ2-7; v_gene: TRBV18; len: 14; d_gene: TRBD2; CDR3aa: CASSLYGRAGEQYF; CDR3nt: TGTGCCAGCTCACTCTATGGGAGGGCGGGAGAGCAGTACTTC
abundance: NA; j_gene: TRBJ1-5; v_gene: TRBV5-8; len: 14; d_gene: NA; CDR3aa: CASSFLGSNQPQHF; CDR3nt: TGTGCCAGCAGCTTTCTCGGGAGCAATCAGCCCCAGCATTTT
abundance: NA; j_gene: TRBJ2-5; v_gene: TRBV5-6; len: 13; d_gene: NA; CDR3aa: CASSPTGSETQYF; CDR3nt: TGTGCCAGCAGCCCAACAGGGAGCGAGACCCAGTACTTC